Listed below are T cell receptor beta chains from one sample, sequenced in a study of shared clonotypes between healthy human individuals. TCRdb's table, derived via immunoSEQ multiplex PCR, lists solely in-frame clones and lacks some. The table shows about a million clones, with about 75% occurring only once. The sequencing sample was made of memory CD4+ T cells sorted from blood. Receptors were obtained from a young man in good health. The CDR3 runs from the conserved cysteine through the conserved F or W.

cdr3_aa | j_call | v_call
CASTPRGLADTGELFF | TRBJ2-2 | TRBV19
CASSYLADGELFF | TRBJ2-2 | TRBV6-6
CSARRDTQYF | TRBJ2-3 | TRBV20-1
CASSLVSGNTIYF | TRBJ1-3 | TRBV5-6
CASSRSDGYEQYF | TRBJ2-7 | TRBV21-1
CASSGQASSPLHF | TRBJ1-6 | TRBV2
CASSQGQGEAGYTF | TRBJ1-2 | TRBV7-9
CASSVGGQDTQYF | TRBJ2-3 | TRBV9
CAWSVQSMNTQYF | TRBJ2-3 | TRBV30
CASSLEGQGMANVLTF | TRBJ2-6 | TRBV5-1
CASTGQSYNSPLHF | TRBJ1-6 | TRBV6-5
CASSSRTSGSKDTQYF | TRBJ2-3 | TRBV7-8
CASSVGTESYNEQFF | TRBJ2-1 | TRBV2
CASSPITGMNTEAFF | TRBJ1-1 | TRBV5-1
CASSLTYEQYF | TRBJ2-7 | TRBV6-1
CASSGPGANSPLHF | TRBJ1-6 | TRBV2
CASSGQTHGGDSGNTIYF | TRBJ1-3 | TRBV9
CASSLGRGGPGGYTF | TRBJ1-2 | TRBV5-4
CASSHQQGRYTEAFF | TRBJ1-1 | TRBV5-4
CASSISAVNTEAFF | TRBJ1-1 | TRBV19
CASSCENRDREGAQHF | TRBJ1-5 | TRBV7-3
CSVRMQVYNEQFF | TRBJ2-1 | TRBV29-1
CASSGLQGGRNSPLHF | TRBJ1-6 | TRBV6-1
CASQSTGTVEETQYF | TRBJ2-5 | TRBV6-5
CSVEGLAGGSTDTQYF | TRBJ2-3 | TRBV29-1
CASSGLAAGQETQYF | TRBJ2-5 | TRBV9
CASSEWARRTNYNEQFF | TRBJ2-1 | TRBV25-1